The 3 T cell receptor beta chains below were found in one sample sequenced in a study of blood T cell repertoires in COVID-19. Profiled with immunoSEQ multiplex PCR; TCRdb holds only in-frame clones, not every one. This sample has roughly 63,000 clones, with about 74% found just once. The specimen was peripheral blood. Every receptor here comes from a woman of 80 years or more with acute or convalescent COVID-19.

The V call is TRBV5-1, the J call TRBJ2-2; 8 bases line up with TRBD2. This CDR3 has 14 residues. CDR1 and CDR2 (germline): SGHRS, YFSETQ. The V gene end was trimmed by 3 bases and the J gene end by 5 bases; junction bases not matched to a gene: 3. The CDR3 loop reads CASSSGLATGELFF. CDR3 nucleotide sequence: TGCGCCAGCAGCTCAGGACTAGCAACCGGGGAGCTGTTTTTT.

This chain joins TRBV27 and TRBJ1-1, with 7 bases that match TRBD1. The CDR3 is 15 amino acids. J was trimmed by 6 bases and V by 2 bases; bases with no gene match: 9. The germline gives CDR1 MNHEY, CDR2 SMNVEV (reference sequence). CDR3 in amino acids: CASSLTRQGWAEAFF. CDR3 sequence (DNA): TGTGCCAGCAGTTTAACGCGACAGGGATGGGCTGAAGCTTTCTTT.

V gene TRBV20-1 combines with J gene TRBJ2-7, with 10 bases lining up with TRBD2. The germline gives CDR1 DFQATT, CDR2 SNEGSKA (reference sequence). The CDR3 contains 17 residues. V lost 3 bases and J lost 1; bases outside the gene matches: 12. The CDR3 coding sequence is TGCAGTGCTAGTTCCAGCGGGAGGGTCCGGGGGTCCTACGAGCAGTACTTC. Residues: CSASSSGRVRGSYEQYF.